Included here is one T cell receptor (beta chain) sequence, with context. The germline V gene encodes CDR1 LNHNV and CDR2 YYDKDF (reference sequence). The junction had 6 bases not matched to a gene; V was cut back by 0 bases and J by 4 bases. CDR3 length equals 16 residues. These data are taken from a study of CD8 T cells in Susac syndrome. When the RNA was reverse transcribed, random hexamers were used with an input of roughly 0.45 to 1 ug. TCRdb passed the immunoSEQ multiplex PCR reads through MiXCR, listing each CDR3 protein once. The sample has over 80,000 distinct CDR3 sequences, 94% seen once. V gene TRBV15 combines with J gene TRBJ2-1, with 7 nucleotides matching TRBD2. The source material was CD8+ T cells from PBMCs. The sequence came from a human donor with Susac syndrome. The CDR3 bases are TGTGCCACCAGCAGAGAGAAGCTAGCGGTATACAATGAGCAGTTCTTC. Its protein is CATSREKLAVYNEQFF.